A selection of T cell receptor beta chains follows, all from one sample in a study of T cell repertoires in cytomegalovirus infection. One entry per CDR3 protein, called by TCRdb with MiXCR from the reads. The data show 400,000 to 550,000 distinct CDR3 sequences, roughly 12% seen once. What was sequenced was PBMCs. The receptors were gathered from a human donor in good health (CMV status not recorded). Some clones in this sample may be carry-over from other donors' samples. Each CDR3 is given with its conserved first and last residue. A D gene is named only where the DNA matches it firmly. For some rows the clone size is stated as once, few or many, or as a class when expanded; others skip it.

cdr3_aa cdr3_nt j_call d_call v_call clone_size
CASSWGPGEQYF TGCGCCAGCAGCTGGGGACCCGGGGAGCAGTACTTC TRBJ2-7 NA TRBV5-1 many
CAIGTAGNTIYF TGTGCGATCGGGACGGCTGGAAACACCATATATTTT TRBJ1-3 NA TRBV6-1 many
CASSILGADQETQYF TGTGCCAGCAGCATCCTCGGGGCGGATCAAGAGACCCAGTACTTC TRBJ2-5 NA TRBV7-9 NA
CASRLRAATFSYNEQFF TGTGCCAGCCGATTGCGGGCGGCCACATTCTCCTACAATGAGCAGTTCTTC TRBJ2-1 NA TRBV28 NA
CASSQDRIAGGNGYTF TGTGCCAGCAGCCAAGATCGGATTGCGGGGGGGAATGGCTACACCTTC TRBJ1-2 NA TRBV14 NA
CASSLAPQGMSPPQHF TGTGCCAGCAGTTTAGCACCACAGGGGATGAGTCCGCCCCAGCATTTT TRBJ1-5 TRBD1 TRBV12-3/TRBV12-4 many
CASSPQGNTEAFF TGTGCCAGCAGCCCTCAGGGTAACACTGAAGCTTTCTTT TRBJ1-1 NA TRBV18 many
CASSQESGRAQPQHF TGCGCCAGCAGCCAAGAGTCGGGAAGGGCTCAGCCCCAGCATTTT TRBJ1-5 NA TRBV4-1 few
CASRDTFTEAFF TGCGCCAGTAGGGACACCTTCACTGAAGCTTTCTTT TRBJ1-1 NA TRBV10-2 many
CASSGVKAEAFF TGTGCCAGCAGTGGGGTAAAGGCTGAAGCTTTCTTT TRBJ1-1 NA TRBV6-1 many
CASTSGTAKETQYF TGTGCCAGCACCTCCGGGACAGCCAAAGAGACCCAGTACTTC TRBJ2-5 TRBD1 TRBV5-6 NA
CASRRGETGGFHEQYF TGTGCCAGCAGGAGGGGAGAGACAGGGGGGTTCCACGAGCAGTACTTC TRBJ2-7 TRBD1 TRBV7-6 NA
CASSAGTAGADTQYF TGTGCCAGCAGCGCCGGGACTGCGGGAGCGGATACGCAGTATTTT TRBJ2-3 TRBD2 TRBV5-6 many
CASIPGGARTDTQYF TGTGCCAGCATCCCCGGGGGGGCACGGACAGATACGCAGTATTTT TRBJ2-3 TRBD2 TRBV12-3/TRBV12-4 many
CASSFSDTSTDTQYF TGCGCCAGCAGCTTTAGCGACACGAGCACAGATACGCAGTATTTT TRBJ2-3 NA TRBV5-1 many
CASGGPTGVVGEQYF TGTGCCAGCGGAGGGCCGACGGGAGTAGTGGGAGAGCAGTACTTC TRBJ2-7 NA TRBV7-2 many
CSARWASRPQHF TGCAGTGCTAGATGGGCATCGAGGCCCCAGCATTTT TRBJ1-5 NA TRBV20-1 NA
CSVGTGEAQPQHF TGCAGCGTGGGGACAGGGGAGGCTCAGCCCCAGCATTTT TRBJ1-5 TRBD1 TRBV29-1 NA
CASSQEGLGSGRRRYTGELFF TGTGCCAGCAGCCAAGAGGGTCTAGGTAGCGGGAGACGGAGGTACACCGGGGAGCTGTTTTTT TRBJ2-2 TRBD2 TRBV3-1 few
CASSPGLAGYEQFF TGTGCCAGCAGCCCCGGACTAGCGGGTTATGAGCAGTTCTTC TRBJ2-1 TRBD2 TRBV7-7 few
CASSRPSGQRNQPQHF TGTGCCAGTAGTCGCCCGTCGGGACAGCGCAATCAGCCCCAGCATTTT TRBJ1-5 TRBD1 TRBV19 many
CASSLGGPVGGELFF TGTGCCAGCAGCTTAGGTGGACCCGTTGGCGGGGAGCTGTTTTTT TRBJ2-2 NA TRBV7-9 many